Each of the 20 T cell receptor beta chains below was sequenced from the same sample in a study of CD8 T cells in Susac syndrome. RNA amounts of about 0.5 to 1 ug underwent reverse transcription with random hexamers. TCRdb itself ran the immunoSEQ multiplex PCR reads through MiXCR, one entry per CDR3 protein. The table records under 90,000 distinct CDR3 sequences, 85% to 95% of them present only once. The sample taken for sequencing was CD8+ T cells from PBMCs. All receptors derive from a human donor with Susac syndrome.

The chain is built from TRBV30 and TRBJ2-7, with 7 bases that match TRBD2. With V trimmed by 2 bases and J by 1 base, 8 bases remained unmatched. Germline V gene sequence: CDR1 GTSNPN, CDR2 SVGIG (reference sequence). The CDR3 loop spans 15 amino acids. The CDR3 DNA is TGTGCCTGGAGTCTCGGGGAGGGGAAATCCTACGAGCAGTACTTC. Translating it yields CAWSLGEGKSYEQYF.

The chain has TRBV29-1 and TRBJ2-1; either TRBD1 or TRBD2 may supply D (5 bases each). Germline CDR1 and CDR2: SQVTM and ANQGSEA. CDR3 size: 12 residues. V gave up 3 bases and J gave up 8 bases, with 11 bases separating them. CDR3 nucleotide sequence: TGCAGCGTTGAGGGGGTCAGGTATGAGCAGTTCTTC. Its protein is CSVEGVRYEQFF.

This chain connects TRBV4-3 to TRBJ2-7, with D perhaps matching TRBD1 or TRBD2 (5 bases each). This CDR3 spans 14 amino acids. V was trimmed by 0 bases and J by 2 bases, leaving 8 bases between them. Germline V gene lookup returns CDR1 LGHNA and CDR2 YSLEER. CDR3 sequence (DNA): TGCGCCAGCAGCCAAGATCTGGGGGCCTACGAGCAGTACTTC. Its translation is CASSQDLGAYEQYF.

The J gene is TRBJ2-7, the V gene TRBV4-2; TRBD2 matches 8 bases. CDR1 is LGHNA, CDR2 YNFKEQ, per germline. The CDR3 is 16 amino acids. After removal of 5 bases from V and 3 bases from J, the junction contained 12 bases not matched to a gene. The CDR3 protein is CASSSSEAGGFYEQYF. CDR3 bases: TGTGCCAGCAGCTCCTCGGAGGCGGGGGGTTTCTACGAGCAGTACTTC.

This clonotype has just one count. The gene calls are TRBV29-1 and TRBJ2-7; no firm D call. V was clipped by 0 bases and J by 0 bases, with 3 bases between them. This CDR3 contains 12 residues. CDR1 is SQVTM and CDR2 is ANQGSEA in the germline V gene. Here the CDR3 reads CSVEDHSYEQYF. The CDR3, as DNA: TGCAGCGTTGAAGACCACTCCTACGAGCAGTACTTC.

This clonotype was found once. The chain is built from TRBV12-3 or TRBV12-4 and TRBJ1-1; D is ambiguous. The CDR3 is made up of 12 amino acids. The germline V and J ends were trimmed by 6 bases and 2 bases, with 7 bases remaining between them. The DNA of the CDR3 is TGTGCCAGCAGCCCCAGCAACACTGAAGCTTTCTTT. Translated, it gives CASSPSNTEAFF.

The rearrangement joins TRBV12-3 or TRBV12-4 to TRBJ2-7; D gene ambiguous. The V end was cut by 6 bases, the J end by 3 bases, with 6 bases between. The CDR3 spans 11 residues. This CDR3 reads CASSDGYEQYF. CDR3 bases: TGTGCCAGCAGCGACGGCTACGAGCAGTACTTC.

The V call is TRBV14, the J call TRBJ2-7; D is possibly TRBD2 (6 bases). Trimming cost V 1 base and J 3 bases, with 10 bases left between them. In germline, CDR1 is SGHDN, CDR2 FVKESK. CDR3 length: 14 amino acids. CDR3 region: CASSQGDSRYEQYF. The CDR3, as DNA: TGTGCCAGCAGCCAAGGGGACTCACGCTACGAGCAGTACTTC.

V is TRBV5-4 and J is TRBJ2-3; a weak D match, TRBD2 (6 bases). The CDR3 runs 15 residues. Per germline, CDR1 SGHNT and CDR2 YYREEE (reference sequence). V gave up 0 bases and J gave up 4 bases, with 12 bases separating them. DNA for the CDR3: TGTGCCAGCAGCTTGGGAACTAGCATGGCAGATACGCAGTATTTT. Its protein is CASSLGTSMADTQYF. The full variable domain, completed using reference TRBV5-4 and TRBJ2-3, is ETGVTQSPTHLIKTRGQQVTLRCSSQSGHNTVSWYQQALGQGPQFIFQYYREEENGRGNFPPRFSGLQFPNYSSELNVNALELDDSALYLCASSLGTSMADTQYFGPGTRLTVL.

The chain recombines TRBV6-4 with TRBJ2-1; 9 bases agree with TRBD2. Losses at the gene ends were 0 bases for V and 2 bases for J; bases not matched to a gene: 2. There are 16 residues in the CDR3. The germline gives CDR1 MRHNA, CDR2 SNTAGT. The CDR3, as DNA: TGTGCCAGCAGTGACTCGAGGACTAGCGCCTACAATGAGCAGTTCTTC. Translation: CASSDSRTSAYNEQFF.

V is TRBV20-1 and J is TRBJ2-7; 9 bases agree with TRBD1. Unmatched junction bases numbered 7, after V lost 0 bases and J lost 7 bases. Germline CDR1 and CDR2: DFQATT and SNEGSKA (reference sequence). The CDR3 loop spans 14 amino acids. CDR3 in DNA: TGCAGTGCTAGAGATATGGGACAGGGTAGGGAGCAGTACTTC. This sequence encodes CSARDMGQGREQYF.

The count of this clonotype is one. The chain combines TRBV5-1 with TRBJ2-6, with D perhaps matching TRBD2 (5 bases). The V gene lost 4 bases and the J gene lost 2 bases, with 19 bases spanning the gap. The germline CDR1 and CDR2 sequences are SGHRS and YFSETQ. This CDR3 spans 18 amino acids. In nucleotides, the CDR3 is TGCGCCAGCAGCGGACTGACAACCACCCTGACTGGGGCCAACGTCCTGACTTTC. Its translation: CASSGLTTTLTGANVLTF.

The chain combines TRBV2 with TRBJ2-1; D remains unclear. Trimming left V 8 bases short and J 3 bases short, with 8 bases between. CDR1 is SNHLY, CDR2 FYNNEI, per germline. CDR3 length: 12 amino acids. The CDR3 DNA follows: TGTGCCAGCGGGGTAATCTACAATGAGCAGTTCTTC. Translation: CASGVIYNEQFF.

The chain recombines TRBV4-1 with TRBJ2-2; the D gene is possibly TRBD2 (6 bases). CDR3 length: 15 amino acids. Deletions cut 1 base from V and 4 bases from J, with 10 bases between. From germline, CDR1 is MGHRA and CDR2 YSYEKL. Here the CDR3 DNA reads TGCGCCAGCAGCCAAGCACTAGCCAGCACCGGGGAGCTGTTTTTT. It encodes CASSQALASTGELFF.

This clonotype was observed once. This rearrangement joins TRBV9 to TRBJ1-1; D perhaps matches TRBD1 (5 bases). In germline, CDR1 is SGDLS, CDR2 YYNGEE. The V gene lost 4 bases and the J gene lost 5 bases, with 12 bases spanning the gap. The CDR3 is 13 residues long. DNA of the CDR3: TGTGCCAGCAGCTGGCGGGGGGAGACTGAAGCTTTCTTT. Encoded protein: CASSWRGETEAFF. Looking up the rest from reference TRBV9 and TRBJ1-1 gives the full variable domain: DSGVTQTPKHLITATGQRVTLRCSPRSGDLSVYWYQQSLDQGLQFLIQYYNGEERAKGNILERFSAQQFPDLHSELNLSSLELGDSALYFCASSWRGETEAFFGQGTRLTVV.

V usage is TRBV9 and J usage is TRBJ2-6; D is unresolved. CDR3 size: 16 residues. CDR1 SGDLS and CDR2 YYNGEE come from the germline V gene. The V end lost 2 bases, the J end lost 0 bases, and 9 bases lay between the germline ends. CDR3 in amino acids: CASSVRASSGANVLTF. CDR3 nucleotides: TGTGCCAGCAGCGTTAGGGCGAGCTCTGGGGCCAACGTCCTGACTTTC.

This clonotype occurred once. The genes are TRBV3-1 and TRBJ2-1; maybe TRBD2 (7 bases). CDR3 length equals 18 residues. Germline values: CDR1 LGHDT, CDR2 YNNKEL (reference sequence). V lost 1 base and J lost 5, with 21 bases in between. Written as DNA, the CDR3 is TGTGCCAGCAGCCAAGTACCCTCTGGGGGGGGCCTAAACAATGAGCAGTTCTTC. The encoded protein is CASSQVPSGGGLNNEQFF.

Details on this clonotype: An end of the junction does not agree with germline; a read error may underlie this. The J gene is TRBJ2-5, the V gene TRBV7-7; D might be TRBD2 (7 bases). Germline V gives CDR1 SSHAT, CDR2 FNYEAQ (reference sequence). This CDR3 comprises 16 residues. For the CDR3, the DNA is TGTGCTAGCAGCCACAGCAGTCAGGGGAGGGCAGAGACCCAGTACTTC. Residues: CASSHSSQGRAETQYF.

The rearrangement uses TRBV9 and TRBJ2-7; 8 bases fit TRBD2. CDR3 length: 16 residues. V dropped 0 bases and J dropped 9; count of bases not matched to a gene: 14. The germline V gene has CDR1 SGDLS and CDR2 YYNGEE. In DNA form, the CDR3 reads TGTGCCAGCAGCGTAGGGGCTAGCGGGCCCTTCTACAGGCAGTACTTC. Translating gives CASSVGASGPFYRQYF.

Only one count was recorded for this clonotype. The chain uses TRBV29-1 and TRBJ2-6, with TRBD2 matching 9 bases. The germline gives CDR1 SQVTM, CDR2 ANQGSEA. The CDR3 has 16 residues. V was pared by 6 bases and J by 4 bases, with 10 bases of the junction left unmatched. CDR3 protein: CSVPSGTLSGANVLTF. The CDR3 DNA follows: TGCAGCGTCCCTAGCGGGACCCTTTCCGGGGCCAACGTCCTGACTTTC.